Presented here are 23 T cell receptor beta chains from one specimen sequenced in a study of graft-versus-host responses after intestinal transplantation. Data came from immunoSEQ multiplex PCR; TCRdb stores just in-frame clones and leaves some out. The sample includes 80,000 or so clones, over 80% of them seen just once. This sample comprised PBMCs, obtained 98 days after intestinal transplantation. Every receptor here comes from a human patient who received an intestinal transplant, so some T cells may come from the graft donor.

The CDR3, as DNA: TGTGCCAGCAGTTTCCCGACATATGGCCCCACCAACGGCTCCTACGAGCAGTACTTC. As protein: CASSFPTYGPTNGSYEQYF. This chain links TRBV28 with TRBJ2-5; D is unclear. The J call is doubtful: the DNA matches TRBJ2-7 better. This CDR3 has 19 amino acids. CDR1 and CDR2 from the germline V gene are MDHEN and SYDVKM.

The V and J genes are TRBV7-3 and TRBJ2-3, with 11 bases aligning to TRBD2. The CDR3 has 16 amino acids. Germline CDR1 is SGHTA and CDR2 is FQGTGA. The V segment lost 4 bases and the J segment 0 bases; nucleotides outside the gene matches: 3. The CDR3 sequence is CASSSGLAASTDTQYF. The CDR3 bases are TGTGCCAGCAGCTCGGGACTAGCGGCGAGCACAGATACGCAGTATTTT. The full variable domain, completed using reference TRBV7-3 and TRBJ2-3, is GAGVSQTPSNKVTEKGKYVELRCDPISGHTALYWYRQSLGQGPEFLIYFQGTGAADDSGLPNDRFFAVRPEGSVSTLKIQRTERGDSAVYLCASSSGLAASTDTQYFGPGTRLTVL.

The chain is built from TRBV5-6 and TRBJ2-7; D uncertain. Germline V lookup: CDR1 SGHDT, CDR2 YYEEEE. V was shortened by 0 bases and J by 2 bases, with 6 bases between the two germline ends. The CDR3 is 13 amino acids. CDR3 loop: CASSLGAPYEQYF. CDR3 DNA sequence: TGTGCCAGCAGCTTGGGGGCCCCCTACGAGCAGTACTTC.

The rearrangement links TRBV7-3 to TRBJ2-1; TRBD2 matches at 9 bases. After removal of 5 bases from V and 6 bases from J, the junction contained 8 bases not matched to a gene. The CDR3 totals 15 residues. Germline loops: CDR1 SGHTA, CDR2 FQGTGA. This chain's CDR3 is CASSPSGGTGNEQFF. The CDR3, as DNA: TGTGCCAGCAGCCCCAGCGGGGGGACGGGCAATGAGCAGTTCTTC.

The rearrangement joins TRBV19 to TRBJ2-1; 9 bases map to TRBD2. This CDR3 has 15 residues. Germline CDR1 and CDR2: LNHDA and SQIVND (reference sequence). The junction had 4 bases not matched to a gene; V was cut back by 1 base and J by 6 bases. CDR3 DNA: TGTGCCAGTAGTATAGGTGTGGGACTAGCCAATGAGCAGTTCTTC. Encoded protein: CASSIGVGLANEQFF.

This clone appeared a few times. This chain joins TRBV29-1 and TRBJ1-1; 7 nucleotides agree with TRBD1. Germline CDR1 and CDR2: SQVTM and ANQGSEA. V lost 4 bases, J lost 7 bases, and 6 bases stayed unmatched. CDR3 size: 12 residues. The CDR3 is CSVAPDRDEAFF. The CDR3 DNA sequence: TGCAGCGTTGCCCCAGACAGGGATGAAGCTTTCTTT.

V and J are TRBV28 and TRBJ2-5, with a tentative D call TRBD1 (6 bases). This CDR3 comprises 14 residues. The V gene lost 3 bases and the J gene lost 5 bases, with 13 bases spanning the gap. Germline V lookup: CDR1 MDHEN, CDR2 SYDVKM. CDR3 region: CASSFPTGLETQYF. CDR3 bases: TGTGCCAGCAGTTTTCCCACAGGGCTGGAGACCCAGTACTTC.

The chain is built from TRBV6-5 and TRBJ2-1; D unresolved. V lost 0 bases to trimming and J lost 6 bases, with 9 bases between them. The CDR3 spans 14 residues. CDR1 is MNHEY, CDR2 SVGAGI, per germline. Written as DNA, the CDR3 is TGTGCCAGCAGTTACTCTGGGTGGGGCAATGAGCAGTTCTTC. As protein: CASSYSGWGNEQFF.

J is TRBJ2-3 and V is TRBV5-1; a weak D match, TRBD2 (5 bases). V gave up 4 bases and J gave up 6 bases, with 9 bases separating them. Germline CDR1 reads SGHRS; CDR2 reads YFSETQ. The CDR3 has 12 amino acids. CDR3 nucleotide sequence: TGCGCCAGCAGCCACACGGGGGATACGCAGTATTTT. This codes for CASSHTGDTQYF.

This clone was recorded once. In nucleotides, the CDR3 is TGCGCCAGCAGCCAACTACAGGGGGGACTTCTAGAGACCCAGTACTTC. It codes for CASSQLQGGLLETQYF. The V and J genes are TRBV4-1 and TRBJ2-5; TRBD1 agrees at 8 bases. The CDR3 covers 16 residues. With V trimmed by 2 bases and J by 4 bases, 9 bases remained unmatched. CDR1 MGHRA and CDR2 YSYEKL come from the germline V gene.

This clone appeared a single time. V gene TRBV13 combines with J gene TRBJ2-5; TRBD2 matches 11 bases. Germline V lookup: CDR1 PRHDT, CDR2 FYEKMQ (reference sequence). The CDR3 has 16 residues. Losses at the gene ends were 1 base for V and 4 bases for J; bases not matched to a gene: 5. CDR3: CASSLAGLAGGETQYF. CDR3 DNA sequence: TGTGCCAGCAGCTTAGCGGGGCTAGCGGGGGGAGAGACCCAGTACTTC.

This clone was seen just once. The chain employs TRBV2 and TRBJ1-2; 8 bases are a match to TRBD1. Germline V gene sequence: CDR1 SNHLY, CDR2 FYNNEI. The CDR3 is made up of 14 amino acids. The trim removed 2 bases at V and 8 bases at J, leaving 7 bases unmatched. The CDR3 bases are TGTGCCAGCAGTGAAAGACAGGGGACGCGGGGCTACACCTTC. Translating it yields CASSERQGTRGYTF.

This chain joins TRBV6-1 and TRBJ2-1; possibly TRBD2 for D (6 bases). V was trimmed by 4 bases and J by 2 bases, leaving 24 bases between them. The CDR3 consists of 19 residues. CDR1 is MNHNS and CDR2 is SASEGT in the germline V gene. The CDR3 DNA is TGTGCCAGCAGTGGACCAACTAGCAGATCCGGCGACCCCTACAATGAGCAGTTCTTC. Encoded protein: CASSGPTSRSGDPYNEQFF.

The V call is TRBV5-4, the J call TRBJ2-7; D is unresolved. Trimming removed 0 bases at V and 2 bases at J, with 15 bases between. Germline values: CDR1 SGHNT, CDR2 YYREEE (reference sequence). The CDR3 runs 16 residues. The DNA for the CDR3 is TGTGCCAGCAGCTTGGCCGAGGCTAGTTCCCCCTACGAGCAGTACTTC. It yields the protein CASSLAEASSPYEQYF.

The chain has TRBV27 and TRBJ2-7; 7 bases fit TRBD2. This CDR3 contains 15 residues. Germline CDR1 reads MNHEY; CDR2 reads SMNVEV (reference sequence). The ends lost 3 bases at V and 4 bases at J; junction bases unmatched: 9. CDR3: CASSLSGGSWYEQYF. The CDR3 DNA sequence: TGTGCCAGCAGTTTGTCCGGCGGGAGTTGGTACGAGCAGTACTTC.

This chain connects TRBV11-2 to TRBJ2-1; D not resolved. V was trimmed by 2 bases and J by 6 bases, leaving 17 bases between them. This CDR3 region has 16 residues. Per the germline V gene, CDR1 is SGHAT and CDR2 is FQNNGV. The CDR3 DNA reads TGTGCCAGCAGCTTATTCCCTGCAGCCAGAGGCAATGAGCAGTTCTTC. It specifies CASSLFPAARGNEQFF.

Remarks on this clone: This sample includes further DNA sequences coding for the same CDR3. J is TRBJ2-2 and V is TRBV28; unclear D gene. The CDR3 has 14 amino acids. Trimming removed 8 bases from V and 3 bases from J, with 13 bases in between. Germline-derived CDR1 and CDR2 are MDHEN and SYDVKM. CDR3 sequence: CASSGRPHTGELFF. DNA for the CDR3: TGTGCCAGCTCGGGTCGCCCTCACACCGGGGAGCTGTTTTTT.

The chain has TRBV7-9 and TRBJ1-5; D not certain. The germline CDR1 and CDR2 sequences are SEHNR and FQNEAQ (reference sequence). The germline V and J ends were trimmed by 1 base and 7 bases, with 8 bases remaining between them. The CDR3 is 13 residues long. DNA of the CDR3: TGTGCCAGCAGCTTAGGGGGAATCCAGCCCCAGCATTTT. It is translated as CASSLGGIQPQHF.

The chain links TRBV28 to TRBJ1-1; D gene uncertain. This CDR3 comprises 13 residues. CDR1 and CDR2 (germline): MDHEN, SYDVKM. Trimming took 7 bases from V and 0 from J, leaving 9 bases between them. The CDR3 region has the DNA TGTGCCAGCAATTCGAACTTGAACACTGAAGCTTTCTTT. As protein: CASNSNLNTEAFF. Full variable domain (missing parts from reference TRBV28 and TRBJ1-1): DVKVTQSSRYLVKRTGEKVFLECVQDMDHENMFWYRQDPGLGLRLIYFSYDVKMKEKGDIPEGYSVSREKKERFSLILESASTNQTSMYLCASNSNLNTEAFFGQGTRLTVV.

For the CDR3, the DNA is TGTGCCAGCAGTTTATCCCCGACAGCGAACTATGGCTACACCTTC. Amino acid sequence: CASSLSPTANYGYTF. The V call is TRBV27, the J call TRBJ1-2; TRBD1 might be the D (5 bases). The CDR3 has 15 amino acids. Trimming cost V 0 bases and J 2 bases, with 10 bases left between them. CDR1 MNHEY and CDR2 SMNVEV come from the germline V gene (reference sequence).

The chain links TRBV2 to TRBJ2-7, with 9 bases identical to TRBD1. Germline CDR1 is SNHLY and CDR2 is FYNNEI. The CDR3 covers 16 residues. V shed 6 bases, J shed 4 bases, and the junction held 13 bases outside the gene matches. CDR3: CASRGERDRVFYEQYF. The DNA for the CDR3 is TGTGCCAGCAGGGGAGAACGGGACAGGGTTTTTTACGAGCAGTACTTC.

The rearrangement joins TRBV19 to TRBJ2-6, with a possible D match to TRBD2 (5 bases). Trimming cost V 8 bases and J 12 bases, with 14 bases left between them. Germline V lookup: CDR1 LNHDA, CDR2 SQIVND (reference sequence). The CDR3 has 12 amino acids. The CDR3: CASAAGTPVLTF. CDR3 coding DNA: TGTGCCAGTGCGGCGGGTACCCCCGTCCTGACTTTC.

The chain uses TRBV15 and TRBJ2-3; no definite D call. The CDR3 runs 14 residues. The V end was cut by 0 bases, the J end by 6 bases, with 10 bases between. Germline CDR1 LNHNV, CDR2 YYDKDF (reference sequence). Here the CDR3 reads CATSRESSSDTQYF. The CDR3 bases are TGTGCCACCAGCAGAGAGTCCAGTTCCGATACGCAGTATTTT.